This T cell receptor beta chain originates from a study of CD8+ T cells in alopecia areata. PBMCs provided sorted CD4+ and CD8+ T cells. CDR1 and CDR2 from the germline V gene are SGHTA and FQGNSA. CDR3 length equals 14 residues. V was cut by 1 base and J by 5 bases, with 9 bases left in between. In each case, RNA was isolated and then reverse transcribed into cDNA as the sequencing template. Repertoires were generated with immunoSEQ multiplex PCR, while TCRdb's copy carries only in-frame clones and drops some. The sample has roughly 100,000 clones; around three fifths are singletons. As concerns this clone: The antigen remains undetermined.

Overall study findings and caveats: In scalp samples, resident alphabeta T cells of normal skin are also sequenced. Mice gave a clearer picture of TCR sharing than patients did, possibly for HLA-related reasons. Higher clonality than in normal scalp was seen in lesional scalp, especially alopecia totalis/universalis.

The V call is TRBV7-2, the J call TRBJ2-4; a possible D gene is TRBD1 (6 bases). Sequencing was carried out using CD4+ T cells sorted from blood. This TCR was recovered from a human donor in good health. The CDR3 reads CASSLGGPQNIQYF. CDR3 DNA sequence: TGTGCCAGCAGCTTAGGGGGGCCGCAAAACATTCAGTACTTC.